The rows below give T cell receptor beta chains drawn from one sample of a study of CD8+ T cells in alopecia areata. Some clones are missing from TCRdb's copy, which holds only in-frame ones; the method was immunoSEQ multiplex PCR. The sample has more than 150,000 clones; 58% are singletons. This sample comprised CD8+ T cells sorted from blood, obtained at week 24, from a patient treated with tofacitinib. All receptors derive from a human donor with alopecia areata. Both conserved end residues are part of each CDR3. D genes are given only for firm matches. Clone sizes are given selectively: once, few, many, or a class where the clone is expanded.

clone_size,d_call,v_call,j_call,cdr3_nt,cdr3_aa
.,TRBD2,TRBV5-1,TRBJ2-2,TGCGCCAGCAGCTTGACTAGCGGGTCGAACACCGGGGAGCTGTTTTTT,CASSLTSGSNTGELFF
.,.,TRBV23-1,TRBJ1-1,TGCGCCACCGCCCGACAAATCCAGGATCTACCGTATATGAACACTGAAGCTTTCTTT,CATARQIQDLPYMNTEAFF
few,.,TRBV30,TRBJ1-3,TGTGCCTGGAGTCCGGACAGCTCTGGAAACACCATATATTTT,CAWSPDSSGNTIYF
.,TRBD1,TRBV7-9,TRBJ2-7,TGTGCCAGCAGCCGCCGGGACAGGGGGCTCTACGAGCAGTACTTC,CASSRRDRGLYEQYF
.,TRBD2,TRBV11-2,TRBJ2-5,TGTGCCAGCAGCTTAGTCCAGGTGACTAGCGGACAAGAGACCCAGTACTTC,CASSLVQVTSGQETQYF
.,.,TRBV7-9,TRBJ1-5,TGTGCCAGCAGCTTAGGGGGGGGTCAGCCCCAGCATTTT,CASSLGGGQPQHF
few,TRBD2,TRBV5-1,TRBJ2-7,TGCGCCAGCAGCAGGACTAGCGGGTCCTACGAGCAGTACTTC,CASSRTSGSYEQYF
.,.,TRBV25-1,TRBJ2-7,TGTGCCAGCAGTGAATACTACGAGCAGTACTTC,CASSEYYEQYF
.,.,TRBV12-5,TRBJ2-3,TGTGCTAGTGGTCGGCCCACTGGCACAGATACGCAGTATTTT,CASGRPTGTDTQYF
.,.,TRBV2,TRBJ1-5,TGTGCCAGCAGTAACGGGAAGGGACAGCCCCAGCATTTT,CASSNGKGQPQHF
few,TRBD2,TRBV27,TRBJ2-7,TGTGCCAGCAGCCCAGGGTTAGCGGGGTCCTACGAGCAGTACTTC,CASSPGLAGSYEQYF
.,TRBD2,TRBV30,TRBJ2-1,TGTGCCTGGAGTGTATCAAGCGGGGGGGCTTACAATGAGCAGTTCTTC,CAWSVSSGGAYNEQFF
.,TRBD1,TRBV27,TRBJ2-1,TGTGCCAGCAGTCAGACAGGGGGCAATGAGCAGTTCTTC,CASSQTGGNEQFF
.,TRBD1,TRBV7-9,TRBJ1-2,TGTGCCAGCAGCTTGGGACAGGAGTTTACCGTCTATGGCTACACCTTC,CASSLGQEFTVYGYTF
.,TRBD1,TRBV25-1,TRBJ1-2,TGTGCCAGCAGAGCCGGGACAGCCTATGGCTACACCTTC,CASRAGTAYGYTF
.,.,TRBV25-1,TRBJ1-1,TGTGCCAGCAGCCAGGGGATGAACACTGAAGCTTTCTTT,CASSQGMNTEAFF
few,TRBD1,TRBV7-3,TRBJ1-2,TGTGCCAGCAGCTTAAGTGGGACAGGGGTTTATGGCTACACCTTC,CASSLSGTGVYGYTF
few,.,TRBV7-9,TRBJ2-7,TGTGCCAGCAGCTTAAGCTACGAGCAGTACTTC,CASSLSYEQYF
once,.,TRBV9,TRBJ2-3,TGTGCCAGCAGCGTAGGGGCGGGGGCCATAGATACGCAGTATTTT,CASSVGAGAIDTQYF
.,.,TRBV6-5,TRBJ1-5,TGTGCCAGCAGCCGGAGGGGCAAAAATCAGCCCCAGCATTTT,CASSRRGKNQPQHF
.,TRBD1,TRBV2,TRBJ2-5,TGTGCCAGCAGCCCCCGGGACAGGGGCCGGGGCCAAGAGACCCAGTACTTC,CASSPRDRGRGQETQYF
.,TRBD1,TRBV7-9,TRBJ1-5,TGTGCCAGCAGCTTGACAGGGCCGAATCAGCCCCAGCATTTT,CASSLTGPNQPQHF
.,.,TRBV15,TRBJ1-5,TGTGCCACCAGCAGAGATAGCGGTCAGCCCCAGCATTTT,CATSRDSGQPQHF
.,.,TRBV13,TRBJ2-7,TGTGCCAGCAGCCCCCGGCGGGAGCAGTACTTC,CASSPRREQYF
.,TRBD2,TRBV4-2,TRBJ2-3,TGTGCCAGCAGCCAAGATCTAAGCGGGGGTGCAGATACGCAGTATTTT,CASSQDLSGGADTQYF
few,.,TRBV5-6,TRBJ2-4,TGTGCCAGCAGTCGTGCCCTCCCCACGGCCAAAAACATTCAGTACTTC,CASSRALPTAKNIQYF
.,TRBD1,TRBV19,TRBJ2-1,TGTGCCAGTAGTATAAGAGGGGACAGGGTGAACAATGAGCAGTTCTTC,CASSIRGDRVNNEQFF
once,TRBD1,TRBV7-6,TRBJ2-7,TGTGCCAGCAGCTTCGGGACAGGGGGGTACGAGCAGTACTTC,CASSFGTGGYEQYF
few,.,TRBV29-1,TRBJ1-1,TGCAGCGTTGAAGATTCAGGAGCTTTCTTT,CSVEDSGAFF
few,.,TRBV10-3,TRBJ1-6,TGTGCCATCCGGGATCCAAATTCACCCCTCCACTTT,CAIRDPNSPLHF
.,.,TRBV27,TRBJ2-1,TGTGCCAGCAGTCTGGGGACGCACAATGAGCAGTTCTTC,CASSLGTHNEQFF
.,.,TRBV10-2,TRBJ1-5,TGCGCCAGCAGTGAACAGAACAGGGTAGTCCAGCCCCAGCATTTT,CASSEQNRVVQPQHF
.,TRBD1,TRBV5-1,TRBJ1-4,TGCGCCAGCAGCCCCGGGACAGCAACTAATGAAAAACTGTTTTTT,CASSPGTATNEKLFF
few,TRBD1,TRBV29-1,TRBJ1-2,TGCAGCGTTGAACCTGGGACAGTCTATGGCTACACCTTC,CSVEPGTVYGYTF
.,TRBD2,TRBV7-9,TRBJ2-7,TGTGCCAGCAGCCCCCGGACTAGCGGCCTGGGGGAGCAGTACTTC,CASSPRTSGLGEQYF
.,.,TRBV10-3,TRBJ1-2,TGTGCCATCAGTGAGGAAAGGGAAAACTATGGCTACACCTTC,CAISEERENYGYTF
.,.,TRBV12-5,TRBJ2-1,TGTGCTAGTGGTTCAGGCCCCCCCAATGAGCAGTTCTTC,CASGSGPPNEQFF
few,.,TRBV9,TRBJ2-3,TGTGCCAGCAGCGTAGGTGGAGATAGGGGGGATACGCAGTATTTT,CASSVGGDRGDTQYF
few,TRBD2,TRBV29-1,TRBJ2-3,TGCAGCGTTGAAGATCGGGGGGGCATGGCAGATACGCAGTATTTT,CSVEDRGGMADTQYF
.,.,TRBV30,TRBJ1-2,TGTGCCTGGAACGATAACAGGGTTGGTGGTGGCTACACCTTC,CAWNDNRVGGGYTF
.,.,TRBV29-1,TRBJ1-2,TGCAGCGTTGCATCCCGGACGGTATATGGCTACACCTTC,CSVASRTVYGYTF
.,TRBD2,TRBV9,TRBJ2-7,TGTGCCAGCAGCCGTGGGGGGGTTGAGCAGTACTTC,CASSRGGVEQYF